The present entry profiles one TCR beta chain with its context. Antigen unknown. The data are from a study of T cell responses to AZD1222 COVID-19 vaccine. Study-wide findings and caveats: There were repertoire samples only from the period after the peak T cell response.

Sequencing used immunoSEQ multiplex PCR; TCRdb keeps in-frame clones, though not all of them. The repertoire holds about 140,000 clones, with roughly 90% as singletons. CDR1 and CDR2 (germline): MNHEY, SVGAGI. This CDR3 region has 14 residues. Between the trimmed V and J ends, which lost 7 bases and 0 bases, there was a span of 13 bases. The chain employs TRBV6-5 and TRBJ2-7, with D possibly being TRBD2 (5 bases). This clonotype was sampled from an adult who received the AZD1222 COVID-19 vaccine. Sequencing was performed on peripheral blood, taken 28 days after the second AZD1222 dose. The CDR3 DNA reads TGTGCCAGCATCAAGCCGGGGAGCTCCTACGAGCAGTACTTC. It yields the protein CASIKPGSSYEQYF.